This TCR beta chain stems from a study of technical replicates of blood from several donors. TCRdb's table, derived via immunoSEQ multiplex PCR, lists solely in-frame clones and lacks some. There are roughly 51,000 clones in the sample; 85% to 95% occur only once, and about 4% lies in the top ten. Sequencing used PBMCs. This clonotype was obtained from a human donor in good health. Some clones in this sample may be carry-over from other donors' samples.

CDR3 amino acids: CASSLTGDGTGELFF. As DNA, the CDR3 is TGTGCCAGCAGTTTGACAGGGGATGGGACCGGGGAGCTGTTTTTT. The chain couples TRBV6-1 to TRBJ2-2, with 8 positions matching TRBD1. Germline V CDR1 and CDR2: MNHNS, SASEGT. V shed 5 bases, J shed 5 bases, and the junction held 7 bases outside the gene matches. The CDR3 totals 15 residues.